This T cell receptor beta chain was documented in a study of T cells expressing NK-cell markers. A note on this clonotype: Its antigen is unidentified.

TCRdb reprocessed the 5' RACE reads and keeps a single row for each CDR3 protein, giving no DNA. Here the sample table reports 150,000 to 160,000 distinct CDR3 sequences. There are 15 residues in the CDR3. Germline CDR1 reads MGHRA; CDR2 reads YSYEKL. Study-wide results and caveats: These clonotypes, the leaders elsewhere, also led the CD3+CD56-NKG2C+ fraction in four donors.

This sequence joins TRBV4-1 and TRBJ2-7; without DNA, the TCRdb call of TRBD1 cannot be checked. This clonotype was sampled from a woman in her forties or fifties in good health. Sequenced: blood T cells: a sorted CD56 or NKG2C T cell subset, CD4+ or CD8+ T cells, or bulk PBMC T cells (not recorded which). CDR3 amino acids: CASSQEGGSIYEQYF.